The 23 T cell receptor beta chains given below trace back to one sample, sequenced in a study of T cells in Graves' hyperthyroidism and ophthalmopathy. Using RNA transcripts as the source, TCR beta CDR3 regions were amplified. RT-PCR in the first round (using the HTBI primer set) targeted the TCR CDR3. MiXCR was run by TCRdb on the multiplex PCR reads, yielding one entry per CDR3 protein. The sample contains about 500,000 distinct CDR3 sequences, approximately 16% of which appear only once. Sequencing was performed on blood. The receptors originated from a woman aged 25 to 39 with Graves' ophthalmopathy.

This clonotype was counted many times. The CDR3 spells CASRADSLHGYTF. The CDR3 region has the DNA TGTGCCAGCAGAGCGGACAGTCTCCATGGCTACACCTTC. The chain has TRBV28 and TRBJ1-2; maybe TRBD1 (6 bases). V gave up 6 bases and J gave up 6 bases, with 14 bases separating them. From germline, CDR1 is MDHEN and CDR2 SYDVKM. The CDR3 sequence is 13 residues long.

V is TRBV7-9 and J is TRBJ1-5; D is possibly TRBD1 (6 bases). Germline assignment: CDR1 SEHNR and CDR2 FQNEAQ (reference sequence). V shed 4 bases and J shed 0 bases, with 10 bases lying between them. This CDR3 has 15 residues. Here the CDR3 reads CASSWGGYSNQPQHF. The CDR3 nucleotides read TGTGCCAGCAGCTGGGGGGGCTATAGCAATCAGCCCCAGCATTTT.

This clonotype has a handful of counts. This rearrangement joins TRBV7-2 to TRBJ2-1; 7 nucleotides align to TRBD1. This CDR3 has 16 amino acids. CDR1 SGHTA and CDR2 FQGNSA come from the germline V gene. V was clipped by 5 bases and J by 0 bases; unmatched bases: 7. DNA of the CDR3: TGTGCCAGCAGCCCCCCGGGACAGAACTCCTACAATGAGCAGTTCTTC. Protein product: CASSPPGQNSYNEQFF.

This clonotype came up many times. The rearrangement links TRBV28 to TRBJ1-2; 7 bases fit TRBD1. CDR3 length equals 14 residues. Trimming removed 6 bases from V and 2 bases from J; junction bases left unmatched: 6. The V gene's germline CDR1 is MDHEN and CDR2 SYDVKM. CDR3 in DNA: TGTGCCAGCAGAAAGGGACAGAACAACTATGGCTACACCTTC. Translating gives CASRKGQNNYGYTF.

The V and J genes are TRBV24-1 and TRBJ1-2; 7 bases agree with TRBD1. V was pared by 7 bases and J by 3 bases, with 4 bases of the junction left unmatched. Per germline, CDR1 KGHDR and CDR2 SFDVKD. The CDR3 is 13 residues long. The CDR3 region is CATRAGTDYGYTF. The CDR3 DNA reads TGTGCCACCAGGGCCGGGACAGACTATGGCTACACCTTC.

This chain uses TRBV5-4 with TRBJ2-3; D tentatively fits TRBD1 or TRBD2 (6 bases each). The germline V gene has CDR1 SGHNT and CDR2 YYREEE (reference sequence). The CDR3 runs 15 residues. With 3 bases removed from V and 2 bases from J, the gap between germline ends came to 13 bases. DNA for the CDR3: TGTGCCAGCAGCTCGGGGGCCGTGGACACAGATACGCAGTATTTT. This encodes CASSSGAVDTDTQYF.

This clonotype appeared a few times. V usage is TRBV18 and J usage is TRBJ2-1, with 8 bases matching TRBD2. Germline V gene sequence: CDR1 KGHSH, CDR2 LQKENI. This CDR3 region has 15 residues. The V segment lost 3 bases and the J segment 7 bases; nucleotides outside the gene matches: 8. The DNA of the CDR3 is TGTGCCAGCTCACCGGAAGCGGGAGTAAGGAATGAGCAGTTCTTC. It translates to CASSPEAGVRNEQFF.

This clonotype showed up many times. This sequence joins TRBV28 and TRBJ2-7; D unclear. V lost 7 bases and J lost 5, with 12 bases in between. Germline-derived CDR1 and CDR2 are MDHEN and SYDVKM. This CDR3 has 12 residues. Written as DNA, the CDR3 is TGTGCCAGCACCCCGGGCATCAACGAGCAGTACTTC. It yields the protein CASTPGINEQYF.

This clonotype was seen ten or more times. The V gene is TRBV12-3 or TRBV12-4, the J gene TRBJ2-3, with 8 bases identical to TRBD2. V shed 6 bases, J shed 4 bases, and the junction held 15 bases outside the gene matches. The CDR3 totals 17 residues. CDR3 sequence (DNA): TGTGCCAGCAGCCCCGAAATAGCGGGATTTGGTGCAGATACGCAGTATTTT. Its protein is CASSPEIAGFGADTQYF.

This clonotype was seen ten or more times. The chain uses TRBV5-1 and TRBJ2-3; 8 bases align to TRBD2. After removal of 0 bases from V and 7 bases from J, the junction contained 7 bases not matched to a gene. The CDR3 contains 15 residues. In germline, CDR1 is SGHRS, CDR2 YFSETQ. The CDR3 here is CASSLGVTSENTQYF. CDR3 DNA sequence: TGCGCCAGCAGCTTGGGCGTGACTAGCGAAAATACGCAGTATTTT.

This clonotype has ten or more counts. The chain combines TRBV7-2 with TRBJ2-1; maybe TRBD1 (5 bases). CDR3 length equals 13 residues. The germline V and J ends were trimmed by 2 bases and 6 bases, with 8 bases remaining between them. CDR1 and CDR2 (germline): SGHTA, FQGNSA. The CDR3 reads CASSLWGPNEQFF. CDR3 nucleotides: TGTGCCAGCAGCTTATGGGGCCCCAATGAGCAGTTCTTC.

The J gene is TRBJ2-4, the V gene TRBV7-2; the D is unclear. The length of the CDR3 is 13 residues. V dropped 5 bases and J dropped 8 bases, with 13 bases sitting between them. CDR1 is SGHTA, CDR2 FQGNSA, per germline. CDR3 sequence (DNA): TGTGCCAGCAGCCCCATCTCCCTAGACATTCAGTACTTC. Protein: CASSPISLDIQYF.

The table lists this clonotype with a few counts. This chain uses TRBV12-3 or TRBV12-4 with TRBJ2-7; D possibly corresponds to TRBD2 (6 bases). The germline V and J ends were trimmed by 8 bases and 7 bases, with 15 bases remaining between them. There are 12 residues in the CDR3. The CDR3 is CASLAVPGEQYF. CDR3 DNA sequence: TGTGCCAGCTTAGCGGTCCCCGGGGAGCAGTACTTC.

This clonotype was detected many times. This chain links TRBV3-1 with TRBJ2-7; TRBD2 is a possible D gene (5 bases). The germline gives CDR1 LGHDT, CDR2 YNNKEL (reference sequence). CDR3 length equals 18 residues. With 0 bases removed from V and 3 bases from J, the gap between germline ends came to 21 bases. CDR3 nucleotide sequence: TGTGCCAGCAGCCAAGATGGAGGAAGGACTCTCCGGTTCTACGAGCAGTACTTC. Its protein product is CASSQDGGRTLRFYEQYF.

In the case of this clonotype: It may be a read error: a sequence one base away is much more abundant. CDR3 residues: CASSPPRPKETQYF. CDR3 nucleotide sequence: TGTGCCAGCAGCCCCCCGCGGCCTAAAGAGACCCAGTACTTC. The chain recombines TRBV7-2 with TRBJ2-5, with D hard to call. The germline V gene encodes CDR1 SGHTA and CDR2 FQGNSA. V was shortened by 5 bases and J by 3 bases, with 13 bases between the two germline ends. The CDR3 has 14 amino acids. The entire variable domain, with the rest obtained from reference TRBV7-2 and TRBJ2-5, is as follows: GAGVSQSPSNKVTEKGKDVELRCDPISGHTALYWYRQSLGQGLEFLIYFQGNSAPDKSGLPSDRFSAERTGGSVSTLTIQRTQQEDSAVYLCASSPPRPKETQYFGPGTRLLVL.

There are many counts of this clonotype. The chain uses TRBV3-1 and TRBJ2-3; 12 positions agree with TRBD2. Trimming at V came to 5 bases and at J to 6 bases, leaving 9 bases not matched to a gene. The CDR3 totals 16 residues. Germline assignment: CDR1 LGHDT and CDR2 YNNKEL (reference sequence). CDR3 loop: CASSYPRTSGTDTQYF. DNA of the CDR3: TGTGCCAGCAGCTATCCTAGGACTAGCGGGACGGATACGCAGTATTTT.

This clonotype was picked up a small number of times. V and J are TRBV27 and TRBJ2-2; D not certain. The CDR3 loop spans 12 amino acids. Trimming shortened V by 3 bases and J by 7 bases, and 6 bases separated the two germline ends. Germline CDR1 reads MNHEY; CDR2 reads SMNVEV (reference sequence). The CDR3 DNA reads as TGTGCCAGCAGTTTTAGACACGGGGAGCTGTTTTTT. It encodes CASSFRHGELFF.

This clonotype has just a few counts. The V and J genes are TRBV6-5 and TRBJ2-3, with a possible D match to TRBD1 (5 bases). CDR3 length: 14 amino acids. Deletions cut 0 bases from V and 2 bases from J, with 6 bases between. Looked up from germline, CDR1 is MNHEY and CDR2 is SVGAGI. CDR3 DNA: TGTGCCAGCAGTTACTCGACAGACACAGATACGCAGTATTTT. It specifies CASSYSTDTDTQYF.

This clonotype has more than one count but fewer than ten. The rearrangement joins TRBV3-1 to TRBJ2-1; 10 nucleotides line up with TRBD2. The CDR3 consists of 16 residues. Trimming at V came to 6 bases and at J to 8 bases, leaving 13 bases not matched to a gene. The germline V gene has CDR1 LGHDT and CDR2 YNNKEL (reference sequence). The CDR3 DNA follows: TGTGCCAGCAGTTACAGAATTTCTAGCGGGGGTGATGAGCAGTTCTTC. Protein: CASSYRISSGGDEQFF.

This clonotype has a handful of counts. The chain recombines TRBV5-1 with TRBJ1-4, with 12 bases that match TRBD1. V was pared by 0 bases and J by 13 bases, with 10 bases of the junction left unmatched. Germline assignment: CDR1 SGHRS and CDR2 YFSETQ. This CDR3 has 16 residues. This CDR3 is CASSLEEIRDRGRLFF. The CDR3 nucleotides are TGCGCCAGCAGCTTGGAAGAGATTCGGGACAGGGGGCGACTGTTTTTT.

This clonotype showed up many times. CDR3 nucleotide sequence: TGTGCCAGCAGCCCCCAGAGTGCCGGGGAGCTGTTTTTT. This translates into CASSPQSAGELFF. The chain is built from TRBV11-2 and TRBJ2-2; no firm D call. The germline V gene encodes CDR1 SGHAT and CDR2 FQNNGV. The CDR3 totals 13 residues. Trimming cost V 5 bases and J 6 bases, with 10 bases left between them. The full variable domain, its missing parts supplied by reference TRBV11-2 and TRBJ2-2, is EAGVAQSPRYKIIEKRQSVAFWCNPISGHATLYWYQQILGQGPKLLIQFQNNGVVDDSQLPKDRFSAERLKGVDSTLKIQPAKLEDSAVYLCASSPQSAGELFFGEGSRLTVL.

This clonotype was detected only a few times. This CDR3 reads CASSSPGRGNYGYTF. The DNA for the CDR3 is TGTGCCAGCAGCTCCCCGGGACGGGGGAACTATGGCTACACCTTC. The chain employs TRBV7-2 and TRBJ1-2, with D perhaps matching TRBD1 (5 bases). Deletions cut 4 bases from V and 2 bases from J, with 14 bases between. This CDR3 region has 15 residues. The germline gives CDR1 SGHTA, CDR2 FQGNSA.

The chain recombines TRBV9 with TRBJ2-3, with a weak D call TRBD2 (7 bases). Trimming left V 2 bases short and J 6 bases short, with 19 bases between. The CDR3 is made up of 16 amino acids. Germline CDR1 is SGDLS and CDR2 is YYNGEE. The CDR3 bases are TGTGCCAGCAGCGTTCTCAGGGGAGGGCCAGGGGATACGCAGTATTTT. Protein: CASSVLRGGPGDTQYF.